A selection of T cell receptor beta chains follows, all from one sample in a study of PD-L1 blockade in urothelial cancer. Assay used: immunoSEQ multiplex PCR; TCRdb lists only in-frame clones, some missing. This table has fewer than 65,000 clones, 75% to 90% appearing once. Material: PBMCs, obtained around atezolizumab (anti-PD-L1) treatment. These receptors were collected from a man aged 70 or older with urothelial cancer. The CDR3 runs from the conserved cysteine through the conserved F or W. The order of the fields is D gene, V gene, J gene, CDR3 protein. A D gene is named only where the DNA matches it firmly.

TRBD2	TRBV5-1	TRBJ2-2	CASSISSGANTGELFF
TRBD2	TRBV7-2	TRBJ2-3	CASSPGPGGADTQYF
NA	TRBV5-1	TRBJ2-7	CASSPGTLYEQYF
NA	TRBV28	TRBJ1-5	CASSLPEDSRGGQPQHF
TRBD2	TRBV5-1	TRBJ2-7	CASSWGLAGDEQYF
NA	TRBV19	TRBJ1-2	CASKWRGNYGYTF
NA	TRBV2	TRBJ2-7	CASRRDTASYEQYF
TRBD2	TRBV27	TRBJ2-1	CASSLPLAGGDSYNEQFF
NA	TRBV19	TRBJ2-2	CASTDTGELFF
TRBD2	TRBV7-8	TRBJ2-1	CASSSPGATSGFF
TRBD2	TRBV11-3	TRBJ2-1	CASSPGTSGTDEQFF
NA	TRBV10-3	TRBJ2-7	CAILDRDAYYVEQYF
TRBD1	TRBV5-1	TRBJ1-4	CASSQGTDHNAEKLFF
NA	TRBV10-3	TRBJ1-5	CATQTGGGNQPQHF
TRBD2	TRBV28	TRBJ2-1	CASSLLAGYNEQFF
NA	TRBV4-1	TRBJ2-7	CASSQEWRVFSYEQYF
NA	TRBV7-9	TRBJ2-5	CAISTRETQYF
NA	TRBV2	TRBJ2-1	CASMSLQGYNEQFF
NA	TRBV15	TRBJ2-3	CATSERDYRDTQYF
TRBD2	TRBV7-2	TRBJ2-7	CASTLGRGASYEQYF
NA	TRBV9	TRBJ2-7	CASSVAQGSYEQYF
NA	TRBV2	TRBJ1-1	CASSEARDTEAFF
TRBD1	TRBV7-9	TRBJ1-4	CASSLGQANEKLFF
NA	TRBV4-2	TRBJ2-7	CASSQGLGGGYEQYF
NA	TRBV11-2	TRBJ1-5	CASSLEREEPQHF
TRBD1	TRBV19	TRBJ2-1	CASSILTGDYNEQFF
NA	TRBV9	TRBJ2-3	CASSGLTSDTQYF
NA	TRBV20-1	TRBJ2-7	CSARDLYEQYF
NA	TRBV19	TRBJ2-6	CASKVGSTNSGANVLTF
TRBD2	TRBV6-5	TRBJ2-1	CASRGGGQSPNEQFF
TRBD2	TRBV29-1	TRBJ2-1	CSVRWGPGGGEQFF
NA	TRBV28	TRBJ2-1	CASSFRGDEQFF
TRBD1	TRBV5-6	TRBJ1-4	CASSLGGWVEKLFF
NA	TRBV6-6	TRBJ1-3	CASSYARDNSGNTIYF
NA	TRBV7-2	TRBJ1-1	CASSLQSPEAFF
TRBD2	TRBV14	TRBJ2-1	CASSQAGGRVPQFF
TRBD1	TRBV25-1	TRBJ1-4	CASWGGTVEKLFF
NA	TRBV27	TRBJ2-4	CASSLGGGNIQYF
NA	TRBV19	TRBJ1-4	CASSQPTSTTNEKLFF
NA	TRBV6-5	TRBJ1-5	CASSSRDTGRAPQHF
TRBD1	TRBV29-1	TRBJ2-5	CSVEDKGQPMETQYF
TRBD1	TRBV5-5	TRBJ2-5	CASSSTRQGSGTQYF
NA	TRBV7-2	TRBJ1-2	CASSLAQNGRYTF
TRBD1	TRBV29-1	TRBJ2-1	CSVDTGTGVGNEQFF
TRBD2	TRBV7-9	TRBJ2-7	CASSLKDSGRHHYEQYF
TRBD2	TRBV2	TRBJ2-1	CASSAPGLAAYNEQFF
TRBD1	TRBV27	TRBJ2-7	CASSSVTGQGIYEQYF
TRBD2	TRBV13	TRBJ2-1	CASSPRTSWGYNEQFF
NA	TRBV6-1	TRBJ2-7	CASSVARSAGEQYF
NA	TRBV14	TRBJ1-2	CASSQTGYESDTF
NA	TRBV5-1	TRBJ1-1	CASSLGSNTEAFF